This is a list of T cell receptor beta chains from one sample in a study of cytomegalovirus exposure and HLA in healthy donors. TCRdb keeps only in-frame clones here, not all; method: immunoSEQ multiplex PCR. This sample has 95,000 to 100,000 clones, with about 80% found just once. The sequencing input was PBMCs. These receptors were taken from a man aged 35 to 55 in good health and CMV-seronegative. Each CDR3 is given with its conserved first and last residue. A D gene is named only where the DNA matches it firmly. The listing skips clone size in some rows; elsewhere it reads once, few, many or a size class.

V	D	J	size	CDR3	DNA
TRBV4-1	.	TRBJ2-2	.	CASSQTRPRETGELFF	TGCGCCAGCAGCCAAACAAGACCCAGGGAAACCGGGGAGCTGTTTTTT
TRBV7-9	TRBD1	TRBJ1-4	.	CASSSSRTGRGEKLFF	TGTGCCAGCAGCTCTAGCCGGACAGGGAGGGGAGAAAAACTGTTTTTT
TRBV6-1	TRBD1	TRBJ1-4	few	CASSRTGSPNEKLFF	TGTGCCAGCAGCCGGACAGGGAGCCCTAATGAAAAACTGTTTTTT
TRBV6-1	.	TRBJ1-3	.	CASSVSSGNTIYF	TGTGCCAGCAGTGTCAGCTCTGGAAACACCATATATTTT
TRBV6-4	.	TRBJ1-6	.	CASSVLNSPLHF	TGTGCCAGCAGTGTATTGAATTCACCCCTCCACTTT
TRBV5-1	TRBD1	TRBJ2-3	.	CASSPGQGSDTQYF	TGCGCCAGCAGCCCGGGACAGGGGTCAGATACGCAGTATTTT
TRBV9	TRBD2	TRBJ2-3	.	CASSVGLAGRDTQYF	TGTGCCAGCAGCGTAGGACTAGCGGGAAGAGATACGCAGTATTTT
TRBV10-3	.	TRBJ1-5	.	CATRGGDQPQHF	TGTGCCACCCGTGGGGGCGATCAGCCCCAGCATTTT
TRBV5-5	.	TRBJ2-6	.	CASSLVQASGANVLTF	TGTGCCAGCAGCTTGGTTCAAGCCTCTGGGGCCAACGTCCTGACTTTC
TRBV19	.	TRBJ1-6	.	CASSSQDRSSYNSPLHF	TGTGCCAGTAGCTCCCAAGATCGGAGCTCCTATAATTCACCCCTCCACTTT
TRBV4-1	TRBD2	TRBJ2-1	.	CASSQVSGGLNEQFF	TGCGCCAGCAGCCAAGTTAGCGGGGGGCTCAATGAGCAGTTCTTC
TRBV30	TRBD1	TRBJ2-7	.	CASDRQGIGEQYF	TGTGCCTCGGATCGACAGGGGATCGGGGAGCAGTACTTC
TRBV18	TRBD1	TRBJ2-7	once	CASSADRIKTYEQYF	TGTGCCAGCTCGGCGGACAGGATAAAGACCTACGAGCAGTACTTC
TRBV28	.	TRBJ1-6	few	CASSEGNSPLHF	TGTGCCAGCAGTGAGGGCAATTCACCCCTCCACTTT
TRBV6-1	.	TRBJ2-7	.	CASLGPVEQYF	TGTGCCAGCCTTGGGCCGGTAGAGCAGTACTTC
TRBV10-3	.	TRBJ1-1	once	CAIRRRQVLNTEAFF	TGTGCCATCAGGAGAAGACAGGTTCTAAACACTGAAGCTTTCTTT
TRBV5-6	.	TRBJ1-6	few	CASSLAQFNSPLHF	TGTGCCAGCAGCTTGGCACAGTTCAATTCACCCCTCCACTTT
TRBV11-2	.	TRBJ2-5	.	CASSPETGIQETQYF	TGTGCCAGCAGCCCGGAGACAGGTATTCAAGAGACCCAGTACTTC
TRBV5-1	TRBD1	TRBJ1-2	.	CASSLWTGNYGYTF	TGCGCCAGCAGCCTCTGGACAGGGAACTATGGCTACACCTTC
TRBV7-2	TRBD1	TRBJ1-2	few	CASSSKMGQGGLSDGYTF	TGTGCCAGCAGCTCCAAGATGGGACAGGGTGGGTTAAGCGATGGCTACACCTTC
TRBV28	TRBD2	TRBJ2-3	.	CASSLPGLAGGADTQYF	TGTGCCAGCAGTTTACCGGGACTAGCGGGGGGGGCAGATACGCAGTATTTT
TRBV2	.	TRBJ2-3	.	CASRGGGSDTQYF	TGTGCCAGCAGAGGAGGAGGCTCAGATACGCAGTATTTT
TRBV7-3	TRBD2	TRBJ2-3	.	CASSLMASGSRTDTQYF	TGTGCCAGCAGCTTAATGGCTAGCGGCTCACGCACAGATACGCAGTATTTT
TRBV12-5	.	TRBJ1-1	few	CASGQQVEAFF	TGTGCTAGTGGCCAACAGGTTGAAGCTTTCTTT
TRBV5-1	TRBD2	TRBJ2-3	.	CASSPGLAQTDTQYF	TGCGCCAGCAGCCCGGGACTAGCCCAGACAGATACGCAGTATTTT
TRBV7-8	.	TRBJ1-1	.	CASSLRVTEAFF	TGTGCCAGCAGCTTGCGGGTCACTGAAGCTTTCTTT
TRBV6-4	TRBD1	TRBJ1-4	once	CASSPGTGGTNEKLFF	TGTGCCAGCAGTCCCGGGACAGGTGGAACTAATGAAAAACTGTTTTTT
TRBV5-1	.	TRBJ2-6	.	CASSLGQLAGANVLTF	TGCGCCAGCAGCTTGGGGCAGTTGGCTGGGGCCAACGTCCTGACTTTC
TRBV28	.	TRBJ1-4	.	CASSSSGGLSEKLFF	TGTGCCAGCAGCTCCTCGGGGGGGCTGAGTGAAAAACTGTTTTTT
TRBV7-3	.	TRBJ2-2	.	CASSISPGHTNTGELFF	TGTGCCAGCAGCATCTCTCCGGGACACACGAACACCGGGGAGCTGTTTTTT
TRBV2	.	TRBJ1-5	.	CASSEVAGYSNQPQHF	TGTGCCAGCAGTGAAGTGGCAGGGTATAGCAATCAGCCCCAGCATTTT
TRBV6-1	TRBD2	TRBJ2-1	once	CASSERPASGGYNEQFF	TGTGCCAGCAGTGAAAGGCCGGCTAGCGGGGGGTACAATGAGCAGTTCTTC
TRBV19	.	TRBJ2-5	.	CASSFTGKETQYF	TGTGCCAGTAGTTTTACAGGGAAAGAGACCCAGTACTTC
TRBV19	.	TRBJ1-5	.	CASSIVGTSNQPQHF	TGTGCCAGTAGTATAGTTGGCACTAGCAATCAGCCCCAGCATTTT
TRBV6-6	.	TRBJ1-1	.	CASSVDSPEAFF	TGTGCCAGCAGTGTAGACAGCCCTGAAGCTTTCTTT
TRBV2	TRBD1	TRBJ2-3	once	CASSEDRGTDTQYF	TGTGCCAGCAGTGAGGACAGGGGCACAGATACGCAGTATTTT
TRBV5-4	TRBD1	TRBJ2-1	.	CASSRDRGPYNEQFF	TGTGCCAGCAGCAGGGACAGGGGGCCTTACAATGAGCAGTTCTTC
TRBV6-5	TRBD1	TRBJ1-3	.	CASSPDRNSGNTIYF	TGTGCCAGCAGCCCGGACAGGAACTCTGGAAACACCATATATTTT
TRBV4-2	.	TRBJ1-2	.	CASSQELFGAGNYGYTF	TGTGCCAGCAGCCAAGAACTATTTGGGGCTGGAAACTATGGCTACACCTTC
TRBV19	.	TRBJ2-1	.	CASSIVDSYNEQFF	TGTGCCAGTAGTATTGTCGACAGCTACAATGAGCAGTTCTTC
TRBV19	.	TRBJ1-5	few	CASSMGAGWAQPQHF	TGTGCCAGTAGTATGGGGGCAGGGTGGGCTCAGCCCCAGCATTTT
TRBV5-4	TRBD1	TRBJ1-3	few	CASSSDRPGAGNTIYF	TGTGCCAGCAGCTCGGACAGGCCAGGGGCTGGAAACACCATATATTTT
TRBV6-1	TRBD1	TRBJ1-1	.	CASSELGTGLNTEAFF	TGTGCCAGCAGTGAATTAGGGACAGGTCTGAACACTGAAGCTTTCTTT
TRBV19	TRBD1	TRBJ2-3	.	CATRRDSLFASTDTQYF	TGTGCCACCCGTCGGGACAGCCTTTTTGCTAGCACAGATACGCAGTATTTT
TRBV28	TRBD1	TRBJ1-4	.	CASSSGQGNEKLFF	TGTGCCAGCAGTTCAGGACAGGGTAATGAAAAACTGTTTTTT
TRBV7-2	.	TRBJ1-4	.	CASSSGPTNEKLFF	TGTGCCAGCAGCTCAGGGCCAACTAATGAAAAACTGTTTTTT
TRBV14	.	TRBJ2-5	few	CASSRNQETQYF	TGTGCCAGCAGCCGTAATCAAGAGACCCAGTACTTC
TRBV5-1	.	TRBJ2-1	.	CASRPGGRQVNEQFF	TGCGCCAGCCGTCCCGGGGGGCGCCAGGTCAATGAGCAGTTCTTC
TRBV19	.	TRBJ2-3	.	CASSTEGGTDTQYF	TGTGCCAGTAGTACCGAAGGGGGAACAGATACGCAGTATTTT
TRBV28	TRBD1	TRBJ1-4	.	CASSSLDRGTNEKLFF	TGTGCCAGCAGTAGCTTGGACAGGGGGACTAATGAAAAACTGTTTTTT
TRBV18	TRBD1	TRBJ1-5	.	CASSPGTGRGQPQHF	TGTGCCAGCTCACCGGGGACAGGGCGAGGACAGCCCCAGCATTTT